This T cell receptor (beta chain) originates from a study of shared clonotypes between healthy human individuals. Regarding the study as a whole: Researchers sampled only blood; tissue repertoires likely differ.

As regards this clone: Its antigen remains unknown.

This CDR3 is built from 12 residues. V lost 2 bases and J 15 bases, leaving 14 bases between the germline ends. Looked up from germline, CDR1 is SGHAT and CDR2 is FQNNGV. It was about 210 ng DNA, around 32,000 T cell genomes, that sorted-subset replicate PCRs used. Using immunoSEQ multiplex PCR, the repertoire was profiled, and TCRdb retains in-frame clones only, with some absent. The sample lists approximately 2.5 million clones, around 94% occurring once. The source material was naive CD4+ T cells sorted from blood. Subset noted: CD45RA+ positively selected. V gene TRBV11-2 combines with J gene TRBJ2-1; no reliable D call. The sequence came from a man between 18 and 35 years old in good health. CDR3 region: CASSLMVTAPFF. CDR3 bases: TGTGCCAGCAGCTTAATGGTGACTGCTCCGTTCTTC.